The source of this T cell receptor beta chain is a study of T cell changes during pregnancy in multiple sclerosis. Measured with immunoSEQ multiplex PCR; TCRdb has only the in-frame clones, and not every one. The sample holds 72,000 or so clones, 93% seen once. CDR3 length: 15 residues. V was pared by 3 bases and J by 0 bases, with 9 bases between. From germline, CDR1 is KGHSH and CDR2 LQKENI. The chain uses TRBV18 and TRBJ2-4; unclear D gene. The starting material was peripheral blood, obtained in the second trimester of pregnancy. This TCR derives from a female donor with multiple sclerosis, enrolled in a pregnancy study. The CDR3 loop reads CASSPSEVAKNIQYF. As DNA, the CDR3 is TGTGCCAGCTCACCGTCAGAAGTAGCCAAAAACATTCAGTACTTC. Full variable domain (rest looked up from reference TRBV18 and TRBJ2-4): NAGVMQNPRHLVRRRGQEARLRCSPMKGHSHVYWYRQLPEEGLKFMVYLQKENIIDESGMPKERFSAEFPKEGPSILRIQQVVRGDSAAYFCASSPSEVAKNIQYFGAGTRLSVL.